This entry describes one TCR beta chain. This clone occurred a few times. Its antigen specificity is not known. Base qualities are not recorded, but no much larger clone differs from it by a single base. The CDR3 covers 12 residues, taking in both the cysteine and the phenylalanine. The retained sequence is limited to the CDR3, 36 bases, with the frame set at the first base. The germline V gene (reference sequence) sets CDR1 to LNHDA and CDR2 to SQIVND. Clipping removes 7 bases from V and 7 bases from J, with 5 as the unmatched junction base count. Genomic DNA was extracted from sorted cells with the QIAGEN DNeasy Blood and Tissue Kit for TCRbeta CDR3 sequencing. High-throughput TCRbeta CDR3 sequencing, including PCR amplification with bias correction and internal controls, was performed commercially through immunoSEQ. On the authors' methods: Unique productive TCRbeta sequences were defined by CDR3 nucleotide sequence where primers matched, otherwise by CDR3 amino acid sequence with Vbeta and Jbeta genes. To correct for sorting error, sequences found in more than one sorted population at a frequency ratio of 2:1 or less were discarded, and the remaining shared sequences were assigned to the population with the higher frequency. Donor-reactive sequences were defined as at least 5-fold expanded in CFSE-low cells versus unstimulated cells, with frequency of at least 0.01% in CFSE-low cells. Repertoire divergence was quantified by Jensen-Shannon divergence calculated from the top 100 TCRbeta sequences ranked by frequency. For samples with multiple sequencing runs, sorting error was corrected in each run separately before the runs were combined. The table comes from immuneACCESS by way of TCRdb, which keeps in-frame sequences with V and J called. Part of the clones is missing from these tables; in studies checked, under half for an unresolved V gene and the rest for unknown reasons. V, J and clone size reflect that table, while D and trimming were determined from the DNA. The sample contains nearly 15,000 clones, roughly 75% of them found a single time. The ten biggest clones cover roughly 1.9% of the sample.

Explained via the paper, the time point label denotes: blood sample drawn before combined kidney and bone marrow transplant. Thawed PBMCs were FACS-sorted into unstimulated Tregs (CD4+CD25+CD127-), CD4+ non-Tregs (CD4+CD25-), CD4 cells and CD8 cells. Prior to Treg sorting, thawed PBMCs were rested overnight at 37 degrees C with about 190 IU/ml IL-2. The patients were a handful of recipients of combined kidney and bone marrow transplants from the ITN036ST trial, and samples were available only for these trial subjects. Healthy control blood was processed to PBMCs with a Ficoll density gradient and then cryopreserved, whereas patient PBMCs were collected both before and after transplant. This sample was taken from a study of Tregs in tolerant kidney transplant recipients (dated by TCRdb to the late 2010s). Study-level background: The transplants used related donors with nonmyeloablative bone marrow transplantation, and mixed chimerism in the human trials was transient. TCRbeta sequencing was used in the study to identify donor-specific regulatory T cells before combined kidney and bone marrow transplantation, and the identified cells were then tracked after transplant. Beyond this particular receptor, the publication reports: Expanding Tregs with activated donor B cells appeared to identify the most biologically relevant and donor-specific TCRbeta repertoire. In tolerant patients, the expansion of donor-specific Tregs was greater than global Treg expansion, suggesting that the expansion was antigen-driven rather than nonspecific. Because the PCR primers were changed over time for some patients, nucleotide-level comparison could not be performed across the samples from those patients. The study was limited by small patient numbers, and the findings need validation in larger populations and under other immunosuppression protocols. Although technical replication error seemed to be minimal, the question of biological reproducibility was not addressed directly.

The TCR originated in a human donor who received a combined kidney and bone marrow transplant. The sample consisted of Tregs from blood, taken before the transplant. The chain uses TRBV19 and TRBJ1-2; 8 bases in between match TRBD1. CDR3 sequence: CASTGQGRGYTF. The nucleotides are TGTGCCAGTACCGGACAGGGACGTGGCTACACCTTC.